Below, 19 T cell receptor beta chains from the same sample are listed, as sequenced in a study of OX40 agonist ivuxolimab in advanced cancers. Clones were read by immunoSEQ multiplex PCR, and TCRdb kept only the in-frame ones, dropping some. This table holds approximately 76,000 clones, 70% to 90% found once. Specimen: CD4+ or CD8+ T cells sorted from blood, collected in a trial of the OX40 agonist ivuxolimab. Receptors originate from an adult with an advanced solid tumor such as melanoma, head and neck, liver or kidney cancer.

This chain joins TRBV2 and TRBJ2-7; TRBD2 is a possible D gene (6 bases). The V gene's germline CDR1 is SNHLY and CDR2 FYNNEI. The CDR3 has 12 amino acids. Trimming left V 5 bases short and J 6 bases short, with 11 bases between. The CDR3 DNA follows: TGTGCCAGCAGTCGGACGGGAGCCGAGCAGTACTTC. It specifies CASSRTGAEQYF.

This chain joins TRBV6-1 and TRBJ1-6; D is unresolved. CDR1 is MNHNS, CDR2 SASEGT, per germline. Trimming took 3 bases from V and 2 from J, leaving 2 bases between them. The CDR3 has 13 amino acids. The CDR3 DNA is TGTGCCAGCAGTGAGACCTATAATTCACCCCTCCACTTT. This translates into CASSETYNSPLHF.

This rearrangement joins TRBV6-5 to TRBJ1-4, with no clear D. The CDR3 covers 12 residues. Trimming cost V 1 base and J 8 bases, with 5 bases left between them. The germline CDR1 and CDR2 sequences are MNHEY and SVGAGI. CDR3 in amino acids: CASSYFGEKLFF. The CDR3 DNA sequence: TGTGCCAGCAGTTACTTTGGCGAAAAACTGTTTTTT.

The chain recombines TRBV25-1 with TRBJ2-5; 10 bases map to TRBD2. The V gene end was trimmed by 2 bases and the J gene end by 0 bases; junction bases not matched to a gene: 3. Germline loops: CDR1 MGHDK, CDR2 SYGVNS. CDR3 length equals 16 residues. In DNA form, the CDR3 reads TGTGCCAGCAGTGAAAATAGCGGGGGGTACCAAGAGACCCAGTACTTC. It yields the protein CASSENSGGYQETQYF.

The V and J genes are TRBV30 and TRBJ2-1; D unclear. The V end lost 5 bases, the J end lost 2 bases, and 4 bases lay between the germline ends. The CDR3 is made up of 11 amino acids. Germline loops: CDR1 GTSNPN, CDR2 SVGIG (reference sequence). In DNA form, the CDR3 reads TGTGCCTGGTCCGCCTACAATGAGCAGTTCTTC. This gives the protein CAWSAYNEQFF.

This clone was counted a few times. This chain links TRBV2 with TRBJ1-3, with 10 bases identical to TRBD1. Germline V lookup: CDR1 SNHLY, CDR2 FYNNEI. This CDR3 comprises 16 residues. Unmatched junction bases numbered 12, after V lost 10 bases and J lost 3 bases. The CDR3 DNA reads TGTGCCACCAAAAACCCCCGGGACAGGGGTGGAAACACCATATATTTT. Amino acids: CATKNPRDRGGNTIYF.

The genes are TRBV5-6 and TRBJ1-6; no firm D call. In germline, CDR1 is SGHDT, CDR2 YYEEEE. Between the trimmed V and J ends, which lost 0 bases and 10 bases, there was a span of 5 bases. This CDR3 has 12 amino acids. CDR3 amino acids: CASSLGRSPLHF. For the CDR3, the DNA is TGTGCCAGCAGCTTGGGGCGCTCACCCCTCCACTTT.

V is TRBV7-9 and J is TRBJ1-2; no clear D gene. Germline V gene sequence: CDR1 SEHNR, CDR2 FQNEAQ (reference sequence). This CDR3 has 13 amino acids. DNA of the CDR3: TGTGTCATCGCTACCGGACCTAACTATGGCTACACCTTC. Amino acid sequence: CVIATGPNYGYTF.

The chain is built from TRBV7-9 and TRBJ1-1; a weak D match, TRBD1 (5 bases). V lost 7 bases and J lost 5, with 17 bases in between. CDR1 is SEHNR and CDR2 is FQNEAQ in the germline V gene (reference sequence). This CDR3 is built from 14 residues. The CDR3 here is CASIRQGAQTEAFF. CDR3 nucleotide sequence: TGTGCCAGCATTAGGCAAGGGGCGCAAACTGAAGCTTTCTTT.

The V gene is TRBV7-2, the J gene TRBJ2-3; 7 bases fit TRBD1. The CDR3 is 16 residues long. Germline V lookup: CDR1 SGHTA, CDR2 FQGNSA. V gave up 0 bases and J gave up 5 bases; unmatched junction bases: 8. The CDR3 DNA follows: TGTGCCAGCAGCTTAGCCTACAGGGGCGGTGGAGATACGCAGTATTTT. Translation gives CASSLAYRGGGDTQYF. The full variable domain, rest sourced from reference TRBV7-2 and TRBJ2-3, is GAGVSQSPSNKVTEKGKDVELRCDPISGHTALYWYRQSLGQGLEFLIYFQGNSAPDKSGLPSDRFSAERTGGSVSTLTIQRTQQEDSAVYLCASSLAYRGGGDTQYFGPGTRLTVL.

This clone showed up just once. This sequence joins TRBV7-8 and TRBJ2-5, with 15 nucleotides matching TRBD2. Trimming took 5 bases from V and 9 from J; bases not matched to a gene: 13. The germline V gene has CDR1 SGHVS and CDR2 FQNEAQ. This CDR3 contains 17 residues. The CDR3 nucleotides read TGTGCCAGCAGCCCGGGACTAGCGGGGGGCCAGACCGAGGCCCAGTACTTC. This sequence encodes CASSPGLAGGQTEAQYF.

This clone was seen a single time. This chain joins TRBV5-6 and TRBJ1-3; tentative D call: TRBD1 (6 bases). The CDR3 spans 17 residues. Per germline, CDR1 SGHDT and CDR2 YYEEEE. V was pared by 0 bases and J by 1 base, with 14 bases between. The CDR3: CASSLDRRGRSGNTIYF. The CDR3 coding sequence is TGTGCCAGCAGCTTGGATCGCAGGGGAAGGTCTGGAAACACCATATATTTT.

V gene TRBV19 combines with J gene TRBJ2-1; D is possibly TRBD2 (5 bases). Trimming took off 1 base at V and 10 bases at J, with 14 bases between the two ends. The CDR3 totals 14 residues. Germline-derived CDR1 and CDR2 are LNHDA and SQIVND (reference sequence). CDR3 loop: CASSIVSSQEEQFF. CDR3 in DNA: TGTGCCAGTAGTATAGTATCTAGCCAGGAAGAGCAGTTCTTC.

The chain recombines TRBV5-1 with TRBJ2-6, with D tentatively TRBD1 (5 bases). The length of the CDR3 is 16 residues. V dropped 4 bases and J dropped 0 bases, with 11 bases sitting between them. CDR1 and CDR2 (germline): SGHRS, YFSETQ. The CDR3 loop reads CASSPRQSSGANVLTF. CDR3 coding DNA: TGCGCCAGCAGCCCTCGACAGTCCTCTGGGGCCAACGTCCTGACTTTC.

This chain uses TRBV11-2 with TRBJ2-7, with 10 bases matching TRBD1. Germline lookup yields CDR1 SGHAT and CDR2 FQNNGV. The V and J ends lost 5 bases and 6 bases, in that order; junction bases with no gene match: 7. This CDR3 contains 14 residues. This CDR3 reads CASSTGTGVFEQYF. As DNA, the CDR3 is TGTGCCAGCAGCACGGGGACAGGGGTTTTCGAGCAGTACTTC.

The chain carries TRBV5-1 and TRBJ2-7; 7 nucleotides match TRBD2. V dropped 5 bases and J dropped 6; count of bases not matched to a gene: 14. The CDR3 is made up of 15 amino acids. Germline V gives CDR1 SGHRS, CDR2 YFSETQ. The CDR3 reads CASRDIAGGSSEQYF. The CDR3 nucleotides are TGCGCCAGCAGAGATATAGCGGGCGGCAGTAGCGAGCAGTACTTC.

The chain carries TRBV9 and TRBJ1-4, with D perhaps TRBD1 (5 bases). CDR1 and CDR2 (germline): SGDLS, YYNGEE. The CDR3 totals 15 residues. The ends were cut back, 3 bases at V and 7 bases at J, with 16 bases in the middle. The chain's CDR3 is CASSGGVSRGEKLFF. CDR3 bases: TGTGCCAGCAGCGGGGGGGTTTCCCGGGGTGAAAAACTGTTTTTT.

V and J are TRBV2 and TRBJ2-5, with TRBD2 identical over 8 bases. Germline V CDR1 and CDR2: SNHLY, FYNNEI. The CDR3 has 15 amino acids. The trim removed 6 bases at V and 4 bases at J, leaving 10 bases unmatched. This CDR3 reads CASRDASRGAETQYF. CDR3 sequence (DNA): TGTGCCAGCAGGGACGCGTCGCGGGGGGCAGAGACCCAGTACTTC.

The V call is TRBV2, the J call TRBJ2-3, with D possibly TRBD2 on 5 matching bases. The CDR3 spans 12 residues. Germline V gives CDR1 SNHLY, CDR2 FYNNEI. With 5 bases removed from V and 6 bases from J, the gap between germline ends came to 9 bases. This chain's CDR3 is CASSYSGDTQYF. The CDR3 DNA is TGTGCCAGCAGTTACAGCGGTGATACGCAGTATTTT.